This T cell receptor (beta chain) was identified during a study of regulatory T cells in long-lasting Graves disease. The time point is: newly diagnosed GD, antithyroid drugs for less than 3 months. PBMC-derived RNA was used for the TCR library. CDR1 is MGHRA, CDR2 YSYEKL, per germline. This CDR3 is built from 17 residues. V lost 1 base and J 8 bases, leaving 18 bases between the germline ends. Investigators prepared the TCR beta libraries by applying iRepertoire HTBI primers and Arm-PCR of CDR3 regions. MiXCR, applied by TCRdb to the multiplex PCR reads, yields one record per CDR3 protein. The sample lists hundreds of thousands of distinct CDR3 sequences; more than 10% were seen once. The same data also went into a second study, on T cells in Graves' hyperthyroidism and ophthalmopathy.

The sequence was collected from a woman aged 25 to 45 with Graves disease. The sequencing here drew on peripheral blood mononuclear cells (PBMCs), taken at new diagnosis, from a patient treated with antithyroid drugs. V usage is TRBV4-1 and J usage is TRBJ1-6, with D unclear. The CDR3: CASSQVHWPTPDSPLHF. The CDR3 DNA is TGCGCCAGCAGCCAAGTTCACTGGCCGACACCTGATTCACCCCTCCACTTT.